This TCR beta chain was obtained from a study of blood T cells in healthy people across ages. With a J-beta primer mix and a sample-barcoded 5' primer, a second PCR ran 7 to 11 cycles. All cDNA molecules were each tagged by a template-switch adaptor with 12 random nucleotides. Every sample produced at least 2.5 million CDR3-containing paired-end reads. Each CDR3 protein is one row after TCRdb ran MiXCR on the 5' RACE reads. This sample has about 720,000 distinct CDR3 sequences; 22% occur once, and the top ten carry less than 25%. With regard to this clonotype: The junction departs from the called germline gene at one end, perhaps through a read error.

Researchers collected around 10 milliliters of peripheral blood from every single donor. CDR3 length equals 17 residues. Germline assignment: CDR1 PRHDT and CDR2 FYEKMQ (reference sequence). Source material: blood. The TCR sequence derives from a man between 65 and 79 years old in good health. The rearrangement links TRBV13 to TRBJ2-3, with TRBD2 matching 12 bases. This chain's CDR3 is CAGSSGLAGTVTDTQYF. The DNA of the CDR3 is TGTGCCGGCAGCTCCGGACTAGCGGGGACGGTAACAGATACGCAGTATTTT. Together with reference TRBV13 and TRBJ2-3, the CDR3 gives the full variable domain: AAGVIQSPRHLIKEKRETATLKCYPIPRHDTVYWYQQGPGQDPQFLISFYEKMQSDKGSIPDRFSAQQFSDYHSELNMSSLELGDSALYFCAGSSGLAGTVTDTQYFGPGTRLTVL.